This TCR beta chain was retrieved from a study of blood T cells in healthy people across ages. RNA extraction gave at least 5.5 micrograms of total RNA per sample. In regard to this clonotype: Its antigen is unidentified.

The authors ran a second PCR of about 7 to 12 cycles using a sample-barcoded 5' primer and a J-beta primer mix. Each cDNA was tagged by a template-switch adaptor containing 12 random nucleotides. MiXCR, run by TCRdb on the 5' RACE reads, gives a single entry per CDR3 protein. The repertoire includes over 1,500,000 distinct CDR3 sequences, less than 50% of them detected once, and less than 2.5% sits in the top ten. Trimming left V 3 bases short and J 12 bases short, with 17 bases between. From germline, CDR1 is DFQATT and CDR2 SNEGSKA (reference sequence). This CDR3 has 12 amino acids. Overall study findings and caveats: Older age coincided with a roughly linear decline in TCR beta diversity per million T cells.

J is TRBJ1-2 and V is TRBV20-1, with a tentative D call TRBD1 (5 bases). The TCR originated in a woman aged 40 to 50 in good health. Material for sequencing was blood. The CDR3, as DNA: TGCAGTGCTAGCAACAGGCGGGATGGGGACACCTTC. Amino acid sequence: CSASNRRDGDTF.